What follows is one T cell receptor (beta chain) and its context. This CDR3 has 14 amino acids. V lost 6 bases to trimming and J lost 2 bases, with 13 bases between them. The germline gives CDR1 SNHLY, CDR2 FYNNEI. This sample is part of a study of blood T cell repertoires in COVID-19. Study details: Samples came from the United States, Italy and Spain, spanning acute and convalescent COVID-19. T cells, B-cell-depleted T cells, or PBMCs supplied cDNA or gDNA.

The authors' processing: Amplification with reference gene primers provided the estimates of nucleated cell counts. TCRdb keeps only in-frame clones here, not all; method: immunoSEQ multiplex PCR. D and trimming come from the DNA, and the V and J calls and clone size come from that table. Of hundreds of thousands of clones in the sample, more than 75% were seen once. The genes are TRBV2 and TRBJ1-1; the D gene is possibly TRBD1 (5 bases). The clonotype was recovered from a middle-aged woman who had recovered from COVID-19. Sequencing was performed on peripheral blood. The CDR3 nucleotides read TGTGCCAGCAGAGCCATGGGGGGTAACACTGAAGCTTTCTTT. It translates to CASRAMGGNTEAFF.